This entry lists 12 T cell receptor beta chains sequenced from one sample in a study of T-cell memory formation after mild COVID-19. TCRdb reprocessed the 5' RACE reads with MiXCR, giving one entry per CDR3 protein. The table includes hundreds of thousands of distinct CDR3 sequences, about a fifth detected once. Sequenced material: PBMCs or a T cell subset sorted from them (not recorded which). Source of these receptors: an adult woman who had mild COVID-19 (a few samples of this study predate the infection). Cell type and time point are not known.

This clonotype was counted a few times. This sequence joins TRBV5-1 and TRBJ2-7; D is perhaps TRBD1 (6 bases). The CDR3 runs to 14 residues. Germline assignment: CDR1 SGHRS and CDR2 YFSETQ. The V end was cut by 3 bases, the J end by 2 bases, with 12 bases between. CDR3 in amino acids: CASSWTEPAYEQYF. Here the CDR3 DNA reads TGCGCCAGCAGCTGGACAGAGCCGGCCTACGAGCAGTACTTC.

This clonotype has just a few counts. The genes are TRBV24-1 and TRBJ2-5; no definite D call. Trimming removed 5 bases at V and 3 bases at J, with 9 bases between. Germline V lookup: CDR1 KGHDR, CDR2 SFDVKD. The CDR3 is 13 residues long. CDR3 sequence (DNA): TGTGCCACCAGTGTAACACCCGAAGAGACCCAGTACTTC. It is translated as CATSVTPEETQYF.

This clonotype showed up just a few times. The chain carries TRBV15 and TRBJ2-1, with no clear D. Germline values: CDR1 LNHNV, CDR2 YYDKDF (reference sequence). There are 13 residues in the CDR3. Trimming took 0 bases from V and 10 from J, leaving 10 bases between them. CDR3 loop: CATSRDRTGEQFF. Here the CDR3 DNA reads TGTGCCACCAGCAGAGATCGGACCGGGGAGCAGTTCTTC. The whole variable domain, remainder taken from reference TRBV15 and TRBJ2-1, is DAMVIQNPRYQVTQFGKPVTLSCSQTLNHNVMYWYQQKSSQAPKLLFHYYDKDFNNEADTPDNFQSRRPNTSFCFLDIRSPGLGDTAMYLCATSRDRTGEQFFGPGTRLTVL.

V usage is TRBV7-3 and J usage is TRBJ2-1; 9 bases line up with TRBD1. CDR1 is SGHTA and CDR2 is FQGTGA in the germline V gene. The CDR3 loop spans 14 amino acids. Trimming removed 4 bases from V and 9 bases from J; junction bases left unmatched: 7. The chain's CDR3 is CASSSGTGFGEQFF. In nucleotides, the CDR3 is TGTGCCAGCAGCTCTGGGACAGGGTTCGGTGAGCAGTTCTTC.

V gene TRBV6-1 combines with J gene TRBJ2-7; D is possibly TRBD1 (6 bases). Trimming cost V 6 bases and J 3 bases, with 15 bases left between them. CDR3 length: 14 amino acids. Germline CDR1 MNHNS, CDR2 SASEGT. The CDR3 DNA is TGTGCCAGCAGGAAGGGACAAGCCTACTACGAGCAGTACTTC. This translates into CASRKGQAYYEQYF.

Only a few counts were recorded for this clonotype. The CDR3 DNA sequence: TGTGCCAGCAGCTTAGAGGGGGCCTACACAGATACGCAGTATTTT. This encodes CASSLEGAYTDTQYF. This chain joins TRBV7-8 and TRBJ2-3; TRBD1 matches at 7 bases. Germline trimming cut 1 base from V and 2 bases from J; bases unmatched to any gene: 3. Germline V lookup: CDR1 SGHVS, CDR2 FQNEAQ. The CDR3 has 15 amino acids. Full variable domain (rest looked up from reference TRBV7-8 and TRBJ2-3): GAGVSQSPRYKVAKRGQDVALRCDPISGHVSLFWYQQALGQGPEFLTYFQNEAQLDKSGLPSDRFFAERPEGSVSTLKIQRTQQEDSAVYLCASSLEGAYTDTQYFGPGTRLTVL.

This clonotype has just a few counts. This chain uses TRBV7-9 with TRBJ2-3; D gene uncertain. Between the trimmed V and J ends, which lost 1 base and 4 bases, there was a span of 12 bases. The CDR3 extends over 15 amino acids. Germline V lookup: CDR1 SEHNR, CDR2 FQNEAQ (reference sequence). CDR3 amino acids: CASSLERSVADTQYF. As DNA, the CDR3 is TGTGCCAGCAGCTTAGAAAGGAGCGTGGCAGATACGCAGTATTTT.

This clonotype was observed a handful of times. The chain couples TRBV30 to TRBJ1-6, with unresolved D. The CDR3 has 12 residues. Trimming cost V 2 bases and J 7 bases, with 6 bases left between them. Germline V gives CDR1 GTSNPN, CDR2 SVGIG (reference sequence). Here the CDR3 DNA reads TGTGCCTGGAGTACAAGGAATTCACCCCTCCACTTT. Translation gives CAWSTRNSPLHF.

The chain carries TRBV19 and TRBJ1-2; 12 bases match TRBD1. This CDR3 spans 17 amino acids. V dropped 10 bases and J dropped 4; count of bases not matched to a gene: 16. Germline assignment: CDR1 LNHDA and CDR2 SQIVND (reference sequence). DNA for the CDR3: TGTGCCACCCTCCCCGGGACAGGGGGCTGGGGACGCTATGGCTACACCTTC. It translates to CATLPGTGGWGRYGYTF.

This chain links TRBV12-3 or TRBV12-4 with TRBJ2-1; a weak D match, TRBD2 (5 bases). The CDR3 sequence is 13 residues long. The ends were cut back, 3 bases at V and 10 bases at J, with 13 bases in the middle. CDR3 DNA: TGTGCCAGCAGTTTCGGGTCGGAGGACGAGCAGTTCTTC. This gives the protein CASSFGSEDEQFF.

The rearrangement uses TRBV4-1 and TRBJ2-1; D perhaps matches TRBD2 (6 bases). Trimming pared 4 bases from V and 5 bases from J, leaving 15 bases between. Germline V gene sequence: CDR1 MGHRA, CDR2 YSYEKL. The CDR3 runs to 15 residues. The CDR3: CASSREGRFDNEQFF. Written as DNA, the CDR3 is TGCGCCAGCAGCCGAGAGGGGAGGTTCGACAATGAGCAGTTCTTC.

The chain uses TRBV7-9 and TRBJ2-1; 7 bases line up with TRBD2. The CDR3 loop spans 14 amino acids. Germline loops: CDR1 SEHNR, CDR2 FQNEAQ (reference sequence). The trim removed 5 bases at V and 5 bases at J, leaving 6 bases unmatched. CDR3 loop: CASSDGGFNNEQFF. CDR3 bases: TGTGCCAGCAGCGACGGGGGGTTTAACAATGAGCAGTTCTTC.